Sequencing of this T cell receptor (beta chain) was carried out in a study of identical twins. As for this clonotype: Its antigen is still unknown.

Study results and caveats: A cross-sectional statistical analysis, not follow-up of the same donors, supported the conclusions.

MiXCR, applied by TCRdb to the 5' RACE reads, yields one record per CDR3 protein. The sample has about 520,000 distinct CDR3 sequences, 22% seen once. These same data were also listed under a study on T cells expressing NK-cell markers. That study adds: Dominant NKG2C+ clonotype frequencies of roughly 1.0-7.5% of CD8+ T cells were measured in several donors.

This receptor was taken from a young woman in good health. Sequenced material: CD4+ T cells sorted from blood.

CDR3 loop: CASSYFRQGEFF. In DNA, the CDR3 is TGTGCCAGCAGTTACTTCCGACAGGGAGAGTTCTTC. The V call is TRBV6-6, the J call TRBJ2-1; 7 bases are shared with TRBD1. Germline loops: CDR1 MNHNY, CDR2 SVGAGI (reference sequence). The V gene end was trimmed by 1 base and the J gene end by 14 bases; junction bases not matched to a gene: 5. The CDR3 loop spans 12 amino acids.